Listed here are 18 T cell receptor beta chains from one sample, sequenced in a study of Graves' ophthalmopathy and Graves' hyperthyroidism. TCR beta CDR3 regions were amplified from RNA transcripts. RT-PCR was first run with HTBI primers, then multiplex PCR in a second round. TCRdb re-called the multiplex PCR reads through MiXCR, storing one row per CDR3 protein. The repertoire has about 1.2 million distinct CDR3 sequences, less than 45% of them found once; the top ten carry 11%. Source material: peripheral blood or thyroid tissue (not recorded which). These TCRs come from an adult man with Graves' hyperthyroidism.

This clonotype was seen many times. The chain has TRBV10-3 and TRBJ2-5; D is perhaps TRBD1 (5 bases). This CDR3 contains 13 residues. Germline lookup yields CDR1 ENHRY and CDR2 SYGVKD. V was clipped by 3 bases and J by 7 bases, with 12 bases between them. The CDR3 protein is CAISDPAQGTQYF. In DNA, the CDR3 is TGTGCCATCAGTGATCCTGCGCAGGGGACCCAGTACTTC.

The CDR3 region has the DNA TGTGCCAGCAGCTTGGGTTTCCATAATCAAGAGACCCAGTACTTC. Amino acid sequence: CASSLGFHNQETQYF. The rearrangement links TRBV5-5 to TRBJ2-5, with D hard to call. V lost 0 bases, J lost 2 bases, and 11 bases lay in between. Germline CDR1 SGHKS, CDR2 YYEKEE (reference sequence). The CDR3 is made up of 15 amino acids.

This clonotype came up many times. The J gene is TRBJ1-3, the V gene TRBV7-8; D not certain. V lost 4 bases, J lost 1 base, and 11 bases lay in between. Per germline, CDR1 SGHVS and CDR2 FQNEAQ. There are 15 residues in the CDR3. CDR3 region: CASSSSLTSGNTIYF. The CDR3 coding sequence is TGTGCCAGCAGCTCGAGTCTCACTTCTGGAAACACCATATATTTT. The full variable domain, with the rest looked up from reference TRBV7-8 and TRBJ1-3, is GAGVSQSPRYKVAKRGQDVALRCDPISGHVSLFWYQQALGQGPEFLTYFQNEAQLDKSGLPSDRFFAERPEGSVSTLKIQRTQQEDSAVYLCASSSSLTSGNTIYFGEGSWLTVV.

The genes are TRBV20-1 and TRBJ2-5, with TRBD2 matching over 8 bases. With V trimmed by 2 bases and J by 2 bases, 4 bases remained unmatched. From germline, CDR1 is DFQATT and CDR2 SNEGSKA (reference sequence). The CDR3 has 14 amino acids. The CDR3 DNA follows: TGCAGTGCTAGATCCCCGGGGGGGCAAGAGACCCAGTACTTC. Protein product: CSARSPGGQETQYF.

This clonotype was detected ten times or more. V gene TRBV11-2 combines with J gene TRBJ1-6; D gene uncertain. V lost 6 bases and J 4 bases, leaving 16 bases between the germline ends. In germline, CDR1 is SGHAT, CDR2 FQNNGV. This CDR3 has 16 residues. CDR3 region: CASSMAATQYNSPLHF. The CDR3 nucleotides read TGTGCCAGCAGTATGGCGGCTACTCAATATAATTCACCCCTCCACTTT.

CDR3 protein: CATSRRQGFQPQHF. The CDR3 DNA is TGTGCCACCAGCAGACGCCAGGGTTTTCAGCCCCAGCATTTT. The chain joins TRBV15 to TRBJ1-5, with D maybe TRBD1 (5 bases). This CDR3 is built from 14 residues. The V end was cut by 2 bases, the J end by 6 bases, with 11 bases between. CDR1 and CDR2 from the germline V gene are LNHNV and YYDKDF (reference sequence).

The genes are TRBV10-3 and TRBJ1-2, with 7 nucleotides matching TRBD1. The J segment lost 2 bases and the V segment lost 11 bases, leaving 11 bases of the junction unmatched. CDR1 is ENHRY and CDR2 is SYGVKD in the germline V gene. There are 14 residues in the CDR3. The CDR3 DNA follows: TGTGCCTCCAGGGGAGACAGGGCCAACTATGGCTACACCTTC. Translation gives CASRGDRANYGYTF.

On this clonotype: This may stem from a read error, because a much larger clone lies one nucleotide away. The gene calls are TRBV19 and TRBJ1-2; D is uncertain. This CDR3 has 14 residues. Trimming left V 8 bases short and J 8 bases short, with 21 bases between. Germline CDR1 and CDR2: LNHDA and SQIVND (reference sequence). The CDR3 spells CASANPSGGSGYTF. CDR3 nucleotides: TGTGCCAGTGCCAATCCCTCCGGAGGATCGGGCTACACCTTC.

This clonotype was detected ten times or more. The chain recombines TRBV15 with TRBJ2-2; D is uncertain. Germline assignment: CDR1 LNHNV and CDR2 YYDKDF (reference sequence). The CDR3 is 16 amino acids. Trimming pared 0 bases from V and 5 bases from J, leaving 13 bases between. The CDR3 sequence: CATSRDQQLRTGELFF. The CDR3 region has the DNA TGTGCCACCAGCAGAGATCAACAGCTAAGGACCGGGGAGCTGTTTTTT. Full variable domain (missing parts from reference TRBV15 and TRBJ2-2): DAMVIQNPRYQVTQFGKPVTLSCSQTLNHNVMYWYQQKSSQAPKLLFHYYDKDFNNEADTPDNFQSRRPNTSFCFLDIRSPGLGDTAMYLCATSRDQQLRTGELFFGEGSRLTVL.

Comments on this clonotype: A much more abundant neighbour one base away suggests this may be a read error. J is TRBJ2-2 and V is TRBV7-9; D remains ambiguous. The CDR3 covers 15 residues. Looked up from germline, CDR1 is SEHNR and CDR2 is FQNEAQ (reference sequence). Between the trimmed V and J ends, which lost 0 bases and 6 bases, there was a span of 11 bases. CDR3 residues: CASSLAGLVAGELFF. CDR3 bases: TGTGCCAGCAGCTTAGCAGGGTTGGTGGCCGGGGAGCTGTTTTTT.

This clonotype appeared a single time. This chain uses TRBV7-8 with TRBJ2-7, with 8 bases fitting TRBD1. The CDR3 has 15 amino acids. After removal of 6 bases from V and 5 bases from J, the junction contained 12 bases not matched to a gene. Germline V gives CDR1 SGHVS, CDR2 FQNEAQ. CDR3 loop: CASSYLGQGNDEQYF. Here the CDR3 DNA reads TGTGCCAGCAGTTACCTCGGACAGGGTAATGACGAGCAGTACTTC.

This clonotype was found many times. This sequence joins TRBV10-3 and TRBJ2-5; 8 bases align to TRBD2. Trimming took 4 bases from V and 5 from J; bases not matched to a gene: 12. Germline V gene sequence: CDR1 ENHRY, CDR2 SYGVKD. The CDR3 is 16 residues long. CDR3 in DNA: TGTGCCATCAGTGGGACTGGAGCGGGAGTACGGGAGACCCAGTACTTC. As protein: CAISGTGAGVRETQYF.

This clonotype was counted between two and nine times. This chain joins TRBV5-5 and TRBJ2-7; a possible D gene is TRBD2 (5 bases). Looked up from germline, CDR1 is SGHKS and CDR2 is YYEKEE (reference sequence). V lost 0 bases to trimming and J lost 2 bases, with 12 bases between them. CDR3 length: 15 amino acids. CDR3 in DNA: TGTGCCAGCAGCTTGGAACGGGGATCTGCCTACGAGCAGTACTTC. The encoded protein is CASSLERGSAYEQYF.

The V call is TRBV27, the J call TRBJ1-4; D is unresolved. Germline V CDR1 and CDR2: MNHEY, SMNVEV (reference sequence). Between the trimmed V and J ends, which lost 5 bases and 3 bases, there was a span of 7 bases. This CDR3 is 13 amino acids long. In DNA, the CDR3 is TGTGCCAGCAGTCGCAGACCTAATGAAAAACTGTTTTTT. As protein: CASSRRPNEKLFF.

This chain joins TRBV20-1 and TRBJ2-7; perhaps D is TRBD1 or TRBD2 (5 bases each). Germline V gene sequence: CDR1 DFQATT, CDR2 SNEGSKA (reference sequence). The V gene lost 3 bases and the J gene lost 2 bases, with 14 bases spanning the gap. The CDR3 has 14 amino acids. CDR3 region: CSASRGTGTYEQYF. The DNA for the CDR3 is TGCAGTGCTAGTCGGGGCACGGGCACCTACGAGCAGTACTTC.

The chain employs TRBV7-9 and TRBJ2-7, with TRBD1 matching over 8 bases. Looked up from germline, CDR1 is SEHNR and CDR2 is FQNEAQ (reference sequence). Unmatched junction bases numbered 10, after V lost 4 bases and J lost 5 bases. The CDR3 is 15 residues long. The CDR3 spells CASSSFLTGVHEQYF. Here the CDR3 DNA reads TGTGCCAGCAGCTCATTTTTGACAGGGGTTCACGAGCAGTACTTC.

The V and J genes are TRBV10-3 and TRBJ2-5, with 8 nucleotides matching TRBD2. The CDR3 totals 13 residues. The germline V gene encodes CDR1 ENHRY and CDR2 SYGVKD. The trim removed 8 bases at V and 4 bases at J, leaving 6 bases unmatched. The CDR3 region is CAIGELAGETQYF. The CDR3 DNA is TGTGCCATCGGAGAGCTAGCGGGAGAGACCCAGTACTTC.

The gene calls are TRBV28 and TRBJ2-7, with TRBD1 matching 8 bases. This CDR3 is built from 13 residues. Losses at the gene ends were 6 bases for V and 2 bases for J; bases not matched to a gene: 3. Germline CDR1 and CDR2: MDHEN and SYDVKM. For the CDR3, the DNA is TGTGCCAGCAGGACAGGGGCCACCTACGAGCAGTACTTC. It is translated as CASRTGATYEQYF.